The rows below give T cell receptor beta chains drawn from one sample of a study of T cells in Graves' hyperthyroidism and ophthalmopathy. TCRdb passed the multiplex PCR reads through MiXCR, listing each CDR3 protein once. Among fewer than 750,000 distinct CDR3 sequences, 35% to 55% were seen once, and the ten largest hold about 8.3%. The sequenced sample was peripheral blood or thyroid tissue (not recorded which). Source of these receptors: a woman aged 18 to 35 with Graves' hyperthyroidism. Each CDR3 is given with its conserved first and last residue. A D gene is named only where the DNA matches it firmly. For some rows the clone size is stated as once, few or many, or as a class when expanded; others skip it.

CAMGQNTEAFF	TGTGCCATGGGACAAAACACTGAAGCTTTCTTT	TRBV7-9	TRBJ1-1	.	many
CASSYSAGTNNYGYTF	TGTGCCAGCAGTTACTCGGCCGGGACGAATAACTATGGCTACACCTTC	TRBV6-5	TRBJ1-2	.	many
CASSYLGQAEETQYF	TGTGCCAGCAGTTACCTAGGACAGGCGGAGGAGACCCAGTACTTC	TRBV6-6	TRBJ2-5	TRBD1	many
CSVYYTGELFF	TGCAGCGTATATTACACCGGGGAGCTGTTTTTT	TRBV29-1	TRBJ2-2	.	many
CSARQTGFVSGANVLTF	TGCAGTGCTAGACAGACAGGGTTCGTCTCTGGGGCCAACGTCCTGACTTTC	TRBV20-1	TRBJ2-6	TRBD1	many
CASSPRDRGPETQYF	TGTGCCAGCAGCCCGAGGGACAGGGGGCCAGAGACCCAGTACTTC	TRBV7-9	TRBJ2-5	TRBD1	many
CSASGATSGREQFF	TGCAGCGCGTCCGGCGCTACCAGCGGTCGGGAGCAGTTCTTC	TRBV29-1	TRBJ2-1	.	.
CSAREDTSNTEAFF	TGCAGTGCTAGAGAGGACACCTCGAACACTGAAGCTTTCTTT	TRBV20-1	TRBJ1-1	.	many
CASSSTDSAGNTIYF	TGTGCCAGCAGCTCGACGGACAGTGCTGGAAACACCATATATTTT	TRBV5-5	TRBJ1-3	.	.
CASSSPGLGSGANVLTF	TGTGCCAGCAGTTCCCCGGGCCTAGGCTCTGGGGCCAACGTCCTGACTTTC	TRBV6-5	TRBJ2-6	.	.
CASSYAGTGVSYEQYF	TGTGCCAGCAGTTACGCCGGGACAGGGGTTTCCTACGAGCAGTACTTC	TRBV6-5	TRBJ2-7	TRBD1	.
CSVGGLAGVPSYEQYF	TGCAGCGTTGGTGGACTAGCGGGAGTTCCGTCCTACGAGCAGTACTTC	TRBV29-1	TRBJ2-7	TRBD2	.
CASSQEGPGNYEQYF	TGCGCCAGCAGCCAAGAGGGCCCAGGGAACTACGAGCAGTACTTC	TRBV4-1	TRBJ2-7	.	many
CASGTAPNYGYTF	TGTGCCAGCGGGACTGCCCCTAACTATGGCTACACCTTC	TRBV7-9	TRBJ1-2	.	.
CASSSLPPGTGEYEQYF	TGTGCCAGCAGCTCCCTCCCACCTGGGACAGGGGAATACGAGCAGTACTTC	TRBV11-1	TRBJ2-7	TRBD1	few
CASREGGNIQYF	TGTGCCAGCCGGGAGGGAGGAAACATTCAGTACTTC	TRBV12-3/TRBV12-4	TRBJ2-4	TRBD2	few
CASATTGGYGYTF	TGTGCCAGCGCCACGACAGGGGGCTATGGCTACACCTTC	TRBV12-3/TRBV12-4	TRBJ1-2	TRBD1	.
CSARPGIHETQYF	TGCAGTGCTAGACCAGGGATCCACGAGACCCAGTACTTC	TRBV20-1	TRBJ2-5	.	.
CASSLVGLAGGFNEQFF	TGTGCCAGCAGCTTAGTGGGACTAGCGGGAGGCTTCAATGAGCAGTTCTTC	TRBV7-2	TRBJ2-1	TRBD2	.
CASSPLQGASQPLHF	TGTGCCAGCAGTCCACTGCAGGGGGCAAGTCAGCCCCTCCACTTT	TRBV7-6	TRBJ1-6	TRBD1	.
CATRDTLNTEAFF	TGTGCCACCAGAGACACGTTGAACACTGAAGCTTTCTTT	TRBV24-1	TRBJ1-1	.	many
CASNGQGSEQYF	TGTGCCAGCAACGGACAGGGCAGCGAGCAGTACTTC	TRBV6-2/TRBV6-3	TRBJ2-7	TRBD1	many